Listed below are T cell receptor beta chains from one sample, sequenced in a study of blood T cell repertoires in COVID-19. Using immunoSEQ multiplex PCR, the repertoire was profiled, and TCRdb retains in-frame clones only, with some absent. The sample records over 130,000 clones, over 80% being singletons. What was sequenced was peripheral blood. Receptors originate from a man aged 60 to 69 with active or convalescent COVID-19. Both conserved end residues are part of each CDR3. D genes are given only for firm matches. Size is omitted from some rows. Given values are once, few, many or a class for expanded clones.

size: -; D: TRBD1; V: TRBV9; J: TRBJ2-6; DNA: TGTGCCAGCAGCCCTAGGACAGGCCCCTCACCCTCTGGGGCCAACGTCCTGACTTTC; CDR3: CASSPRTGPSPSGANVLTF
size: -; D: TRBD1; V: TRBV29-1; J: TRBJ1-4; DNA: TGCAGCGGGGGGACAGGGTGGAATGAAAAACTGTTTTTT; CDR3: CSGGTGWNEKLFF
size: -; D: -; V: TRBV5-4; J: TRBJ1-6; DNA: TGTGCCAGCAGCTTACGGCAGCGGCGGAGCTATAATTCACCCCTCCACTTT; CDR3: CASSLRQRRSYNSPLHF
size: -; D: -; V: TRBV19; J: TRBJ1-5; DNA: TGTGCCAGTAGTATGCGAGAGGGAGGCAATCAGCCCCAGCATTTT; CDR3: CASSMREGGNQPQHF
size: -; D: -; V: TRBV18; J: TRBJ1-5; DNA: TGTGCCAGCTCAGCAGGGTCGGGCAATCAGCCCCAGCATTTT; CDR3: CASSAGSGNQPQHF
size: -; D: -; V: TRBV12-3/TRBV12-4; J: TRBJ1-2; DNA: TGTGCCAGCAGTTTAGCTAGACTCGGCTACACCTTC; CDR3: CASSLARLGYTF
size: -; D: TRBD2; V: TRBV6-2/TRBV6-3; J: TRBJ2-7; DNA: TGTGCCAGCAGCTTAGCGGGAGGGAAATACGAGCAGTACTTC; CDR3: CASSLAGGKYEQYF
size: few; D: TRBD1; V: TRBV29-1; J: TRBJ1-5; DNA: TGCAGCGTGGGACAGGGGGCAAATCAGCCCCAGCATTTT; CDR3: CSVGQGANQPQHF
size: -; D: -; V: TRBV19; J: TRBJ2-7; DNA: TGTGCCAGTAGTAGCGCCTACGAGCAGTACTTC; CDR3: CASSSAYEQYF
size: -; D: TRBD1; V: TRBV18; J: TRBJ2-7; DNA: TGTGCCAGCTCACCAGCCGGGACAGGGGCCTACGAGCAGTACTTC; CDR3: CASSPAGTGAYEQYF
size: once; D: TRBD2; V: TRBV19; J: TRBJ2-2; DNA: TGTGCCAGTAGTCTCGGGACTAGCGGGATAATGAGGCGGGGAGCTGTTTTT; CDR3: CASSLGTSGIMRRGAVF
size: -; D: -; V: TRBV6-5; J: TRBJ1-5; DNA: TGTGCCAGCAGAAGGACTGTTAGCAATCAGCCCCAGCATTTT; CDR3: CASRRTVSNQPQHF
size: once; D: -; V: TRBV5-1; J: TRBJ2-2; DNA: TGCGCCAGCATATCTGGGAGTGACGCCGGGGAGCTGTTTTTT; CDR3: CASISGSDAGELFF
size: -; D: -; V: TRBV19; J: TRBJ1-1; DNA: TGTGCCAGTAGTACCCGACAGCTAATGAACACTGAAGCTTTCTTT; CDR3: CASSTRQLMNTEAFF
size: -; D: TRBD2; V: TRBV7-3; J: TRBJ2-1; DNA: TGTGCCAGCAGCTACAGGACTAGCGGGACCTTCTCCTACAATGAGCAGTTCTTC; CDR3: CASSYRTSGTFSYNEQFF
size: -; D: -; V: TRBV28; J: TRBJ1-1; DNA: TGTGCCACCGCGTCCGGAGAAACCTTTGGGAACACTGAAGCTTTCTTT; CDR3: CATASGETFGNTEAFF
size: once; D: TRBD1; V: TRBV7-9; J: TRBJ1-1; DNA: TGTGCCAGCAGCCCCGGACAGGGAATGAACACTGAAGCTTTCTTT; CDR3: CASSPGQGMNTEAFF
size: -; D: -; V: TRBV27; J: TRBJ1-2; DNA: TGTGCCAGCAGCTATTTTCGGGGGGGCTACTATGGCTACACCTTC; CDR3: CASSYFRGGYYGYTF
size: -; D: -; V: TRBV19; J: TRBJ2-2; DNA: TGTGCCAGTAATCCCTCCAGGGAACGCGGGGAGCTGTTTTTT; CDR3: CASNPSRERGELFF
size: -; D: TRBD1; V: TRBV28; J: TRBJ1-6; DNA: TGTGCCAGCAGTGGACAGGGGAACCTTAATTCACCCCTCCACTTT; CDR3: CASSGQGNLNSPLHF
size: -; D: -; V: TRBV9; J: TRBJ2-7; DNA: TGTGCCAGCAGCCCCCCGTCAGGGGACTACGAGCAGTACTTC; CDR3: CASSPPSGDYEQYF
size: few; D: -; V: TRBV24-1; J: TRBJ2-2; DNA: TGTGCCACCACGGGACAACCTACCGGGGAGCTGTTTTTT; CDR3: CATTGQPTGELFF
size: -; D: TRBD2; V: TRBV9; J: TRBJ2-3; DNA: TGTGCCAGCAGCCTTGGACTAGCGGGATCAGGCACAGATACGCAGTATTTT; CDR3: CASSLGLAGSGTDTQYF
size: -; D: -; V: TRBV6-5; J: TRBJ1-4; DNA: TGTGCCAGCGGCCTAACTAATGAAAAACTGTTTTTT; CDR3: CASGLTNEKLFF
size: -; D: -; V: TRBV5-1; J: TRBJ2-3; DNA: TGCGCCAGCAGCTTGGGGAGTGCGGGTAAAGATACGCAGTATTTT; CDR3: CASSLGSAGKDTQYF
size: -; D: TRBD1; V: TRBV5-1; J: TRBJ1-6; DNA: TGCGCCAGCAGCCTAGACAGGGGGCGATCACCCCTCCACTTT; CDR3: CASSLDRGRSPLHF
size: few; D: TRBD1; V: TRBV2; J: TRBJ1-3; DNA: TGTGCCAGCAGGCAACAGGGGAAGTCTGGAAACACCATATATTTT; CDR3: CASRQQGKSGNTIYF
size: few; D: -; V: TRBV6-1; J: TRBJ1-1; DNA: TGTGCCAGCAGTGAATACAGGAACACTGAAGCTTTCTTT; CDR3: CASSEYRNTEAFF
size: -; D: TRBD2; V: TRBV4-1; J: TRBJ2-1; DNA: TGCGCCAGCAGCCGGGGACTAGCGGGAGGGAGCTCCTACAATGAGCAGTTCTTC; CDR3: CASSRGLAGGSSYNEQFF
size: -; D: TRBD2; V: TRBV2; J: TRBJ2-7; DNA: TGTGCCAGCAGTTCCACCACTAGCGGACCTTACGAGCAGTACTTC; CDR3: CASSSTTSGPYEQYF
size: -; D: -; V: TRBV5-5; J: TRBJ1-3; DNA: TGTGCCAGCAGCTTGGTAGCTGGGGCTAAAGCCATATATTTT; CDR3: CASSLVAGAKAIYF
size: -; D: TRBD1; V: TRBV6-2/TRBV6-3; J: TRBJ1-1; DNA: TGTGCCAGCAGCCTGACAGGGACTGTCACTGAAGCTTTCTTT; CDR3: CASSLTGTVTEAFF
size: -; D: -; V: TRBV28; J: TRBJ1-5; DNA: TGTGCCAGCACCTTAGGTAGGGGCTCGGGTCAGCCCCAGCATTTT; CDR3: CASTLGRGSGQPQHF
size: -; D: -; V: TRBV5-6; J: TRBJ2-5; DNA: TGTGCCAGCAGCTTTATATTCCGGGACCAAGAGACCCAGTACTTC; CDR3: CASSFIFRDQETQYF
size: -; D: TRBD2; V: TRBV18; J: TRBJ2-1; DNA: TGTGCCAGCTCGTCGACTAGCCTGAGCTCCTACAATGAGCAGTTCTTC; CDR3: CASSSTSLSSYNEQFF
size: few; D: -; V: TRBV15; J: TRBJ1-5; DNA: TGTGCCACCAGCAGGGATCGGGGTACTGGCCAGCCCCAGCATTTT; CDR3: CATSRDRGTGQPQHF
size: -; D: -; V: TRBV19; J: TRBJ2-3; DNA: TGTGCCAGTAGTATAGGAGGCGGGCTCAATACAGATACGCAGTATTTT; CDR3: CASSIGGGLNTDTQYF
size: once; D: TRBD1; V: TRBV7-9; J: TRBJ2-7; DNA: TGTGCCAGCAGCCCCCGGTACCGGGACAGGTTCGAGCAGTACTTC; CDR3: CASSPRYRDRFEQYF
size: -; D: TRBD1; V: TRBV19; J: TRBJ2-7; DNA: TGTGCCAGTAGTTTCGGGACAGGGTCCTACGAGCAGTACTTC; CDR3: CASSFGTGSYEQYF
size: -; D: -; V: TRBV27; J: TRBJ2-2; DNA: TGTGCCAGCAGGCGGGCTCAGGGGACCGGGGAGCTGTTTTTT; CDR3: CASRRAQGTGELFF
size: once; D: -; V: TRBV10-3; J: TRBJ2-5; DNA: TGTGCCATCAGTGACCGGGGCCAAGAGACCCAGTACTTC; CDR3: CAISDRGQETQYF